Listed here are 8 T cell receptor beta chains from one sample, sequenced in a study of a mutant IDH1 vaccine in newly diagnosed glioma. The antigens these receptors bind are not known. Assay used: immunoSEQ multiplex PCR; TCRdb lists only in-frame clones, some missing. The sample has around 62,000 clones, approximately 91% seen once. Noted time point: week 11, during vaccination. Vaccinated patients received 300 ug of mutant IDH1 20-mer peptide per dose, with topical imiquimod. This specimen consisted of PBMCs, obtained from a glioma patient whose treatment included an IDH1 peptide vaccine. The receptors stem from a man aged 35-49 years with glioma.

The CDR3 loop reads CASSEIFPGGQNEQFF. The CDR3 region has the DNA TGTGCCAGCAGTGAAATCTTTCCGGGGGGGCAAAATGAGCAGTTCTTC. The chain employs TRBV6-1 and TRBJ2-1; 8 nucleotides agree with TRBD2. There are 16 residues in the CDR3. CDR1 and CDR2 from the germline V gene are MNHNS and SASEGT. Germline trimming cut 2 bases from V and 7 bases from J; bases unmatched to any gene: 10.

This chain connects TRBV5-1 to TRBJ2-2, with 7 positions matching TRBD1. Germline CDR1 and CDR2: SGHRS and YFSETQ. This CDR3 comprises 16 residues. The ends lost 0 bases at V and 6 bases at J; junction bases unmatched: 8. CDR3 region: CASSLGIGGDAGELFF. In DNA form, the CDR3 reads TGCGCCAGCAGCTTGGGTATAGGGGGCGATGCCGGGGAGCTGTTTTTT.

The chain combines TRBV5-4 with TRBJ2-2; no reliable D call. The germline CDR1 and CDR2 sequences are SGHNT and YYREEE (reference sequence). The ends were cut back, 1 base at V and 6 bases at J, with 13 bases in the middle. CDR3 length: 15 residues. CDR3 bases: TGTGCCAGCAGCTTGTGGGAATGGCGTTCCGGGGAGCTGTTTTTT. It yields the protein CASSLWEWRSGELFF. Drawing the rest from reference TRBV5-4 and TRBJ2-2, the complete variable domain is ETGVTQSPTHLIKTRGQQVTLRCSSQSGHNTVSWYQQALGQGPQFIFQYYREEENGRGNFPPRFSGLQFPNYSSELNVNALELDDSALYLCASSLWEWRSGELFFGEGSRLTVL.

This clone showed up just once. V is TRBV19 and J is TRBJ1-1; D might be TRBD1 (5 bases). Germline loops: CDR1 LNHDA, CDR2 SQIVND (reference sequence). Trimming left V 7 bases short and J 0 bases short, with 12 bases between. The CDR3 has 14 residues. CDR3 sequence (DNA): TGTGCCAGTATTCCTGACAGCATGAACACTGAAGCTTTCTTT. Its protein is CASIPDSMNTEAFF.

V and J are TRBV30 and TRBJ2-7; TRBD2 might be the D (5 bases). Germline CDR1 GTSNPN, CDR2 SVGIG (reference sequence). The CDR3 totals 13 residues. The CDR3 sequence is CAGREGPFYEQYV. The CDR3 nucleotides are TGTGCTGGTCGTGAGGGCCCCTTCTACGAGCAGTACGTC.

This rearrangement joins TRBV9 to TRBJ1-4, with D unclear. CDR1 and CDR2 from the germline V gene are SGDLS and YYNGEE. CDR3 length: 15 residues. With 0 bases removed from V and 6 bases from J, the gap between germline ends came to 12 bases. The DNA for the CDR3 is TGTGCCAGCAGCGTAGGAGGGAGGGCCGATGAAAAACTGTTTTTT. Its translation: CASSVGGRADEKLFF.

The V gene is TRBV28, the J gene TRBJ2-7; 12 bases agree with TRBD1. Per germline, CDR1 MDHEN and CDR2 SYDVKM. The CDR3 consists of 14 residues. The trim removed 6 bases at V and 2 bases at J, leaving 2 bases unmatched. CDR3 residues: CASSGDRGPYEQYF. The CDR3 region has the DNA TGTGCCAGCAGCGGGGACAGGGGGCCCTACGAGCAGTACTTC.

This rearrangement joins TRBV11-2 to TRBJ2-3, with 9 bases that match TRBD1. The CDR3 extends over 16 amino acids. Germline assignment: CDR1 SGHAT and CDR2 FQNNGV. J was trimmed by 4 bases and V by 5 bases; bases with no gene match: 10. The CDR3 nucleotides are TGTGCCAGCAGCATAGGACAGGGGATATACGCAGATACGCAGTATTTT. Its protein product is CASSIGQGIYADTQYF.